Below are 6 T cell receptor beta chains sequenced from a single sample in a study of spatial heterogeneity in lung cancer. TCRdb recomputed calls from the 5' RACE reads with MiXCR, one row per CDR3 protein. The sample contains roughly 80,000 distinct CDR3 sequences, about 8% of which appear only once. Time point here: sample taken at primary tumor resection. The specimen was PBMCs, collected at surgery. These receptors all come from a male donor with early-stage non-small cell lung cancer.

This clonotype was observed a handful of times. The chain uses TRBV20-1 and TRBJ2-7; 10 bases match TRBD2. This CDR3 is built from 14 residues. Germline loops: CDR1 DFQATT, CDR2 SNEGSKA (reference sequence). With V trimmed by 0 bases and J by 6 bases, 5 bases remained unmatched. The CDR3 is CSARDPSSGSEQYF. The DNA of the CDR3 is TGCAGTGCTAGAGACCCATCTAGCGGGAGCGAGCAGTACTTC.

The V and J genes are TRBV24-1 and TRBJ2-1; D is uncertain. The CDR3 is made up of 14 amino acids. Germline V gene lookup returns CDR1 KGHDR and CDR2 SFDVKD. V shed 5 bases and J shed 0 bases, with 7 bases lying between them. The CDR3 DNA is TGTGCCACCAGTGCCCCCAGCTCCTACAATGAGCAGTTCTTC. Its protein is CATSAPSSYNEQFF.

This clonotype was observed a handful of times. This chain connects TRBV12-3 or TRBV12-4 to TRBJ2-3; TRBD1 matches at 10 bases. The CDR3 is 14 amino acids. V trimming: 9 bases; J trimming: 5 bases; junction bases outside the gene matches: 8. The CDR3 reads CASSRDRGGDTQYF. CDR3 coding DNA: TGTGCCAGTAGCCGGGACAGGGGTGGAGATACGCAGTATTTT.

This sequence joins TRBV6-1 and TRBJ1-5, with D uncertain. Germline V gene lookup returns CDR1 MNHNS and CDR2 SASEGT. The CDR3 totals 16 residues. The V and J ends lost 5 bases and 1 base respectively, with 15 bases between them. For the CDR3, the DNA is TGTGCCAGCAGTTCCCCCTGGGGAGGAAGCAATCAGCCCCAGCATTTT. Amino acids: CASSSPWGGSNQPQHF.

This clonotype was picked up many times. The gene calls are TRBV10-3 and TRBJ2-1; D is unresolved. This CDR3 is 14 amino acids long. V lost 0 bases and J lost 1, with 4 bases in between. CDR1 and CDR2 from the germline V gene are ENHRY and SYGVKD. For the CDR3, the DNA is TGTGCCATCAGTGAGTCTGGTTCCTACAATGAGCAGTTCTTC. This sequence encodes CAISESGSYNEQFF.

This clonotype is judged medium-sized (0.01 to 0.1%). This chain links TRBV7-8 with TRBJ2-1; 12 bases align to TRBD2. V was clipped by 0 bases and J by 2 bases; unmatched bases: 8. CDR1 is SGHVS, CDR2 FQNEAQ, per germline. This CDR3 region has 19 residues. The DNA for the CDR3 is TGTGCCAGCAGCTTAGCGCTCTCCCTAGCGGGAGGGGCCTACAATGAGCAGTTCTTC. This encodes CASSLALSLAGGAYNEQFF.